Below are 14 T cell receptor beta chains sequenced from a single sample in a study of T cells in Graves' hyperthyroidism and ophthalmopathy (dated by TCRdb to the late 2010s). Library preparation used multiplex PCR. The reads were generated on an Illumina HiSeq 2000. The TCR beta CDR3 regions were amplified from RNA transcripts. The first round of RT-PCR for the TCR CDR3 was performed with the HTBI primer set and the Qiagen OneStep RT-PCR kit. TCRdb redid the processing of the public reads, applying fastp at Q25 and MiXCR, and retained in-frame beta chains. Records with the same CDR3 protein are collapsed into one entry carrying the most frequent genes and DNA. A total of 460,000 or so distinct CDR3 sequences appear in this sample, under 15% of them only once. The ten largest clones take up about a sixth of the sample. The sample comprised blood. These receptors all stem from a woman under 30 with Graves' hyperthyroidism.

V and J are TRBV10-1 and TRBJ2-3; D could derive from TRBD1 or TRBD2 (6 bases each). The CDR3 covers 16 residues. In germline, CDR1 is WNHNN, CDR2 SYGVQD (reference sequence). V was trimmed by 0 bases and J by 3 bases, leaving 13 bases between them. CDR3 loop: CASSESGGRTTDTQYF. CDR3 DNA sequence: TGCGCCAGCAGTGAGTCGGGGGGCAGGACGACAGATACGCAGTATTTT.

The CDR3 reads CAWTEGSADQPQHF. CDR3 coding DNA: TGTGCCTGGACTGAGGGCTCAGCGGATCAGCCCCAGCATTTT. This chain links TRBV30 with TRBJ1-5; D call uncertain. The V and J ends lost 4 bases and 5 bases respectively, with 15 bases between them. Germline V gene sequence: CDR1 GTSNPN, CDR2 SVGIG (reference sequence). The CDR3 runs to 14 residues.

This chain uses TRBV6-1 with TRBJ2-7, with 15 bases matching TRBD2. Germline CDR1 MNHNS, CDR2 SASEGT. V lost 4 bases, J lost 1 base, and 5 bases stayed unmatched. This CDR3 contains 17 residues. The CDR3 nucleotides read TGTGCCAGCAGTGTTCGCGGGACTAGCGGGAGGTCCTACGAGCAGTACGTC. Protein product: CASSVRGTSGRSYEQYV.

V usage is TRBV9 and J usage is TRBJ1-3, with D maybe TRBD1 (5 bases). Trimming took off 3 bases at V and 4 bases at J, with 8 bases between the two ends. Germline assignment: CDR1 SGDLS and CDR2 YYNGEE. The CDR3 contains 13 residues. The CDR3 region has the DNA TGTGCCAGCAGCGCAGAGGGGGGAAACACCATATATTTT. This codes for CASSAEGGNTIYF.

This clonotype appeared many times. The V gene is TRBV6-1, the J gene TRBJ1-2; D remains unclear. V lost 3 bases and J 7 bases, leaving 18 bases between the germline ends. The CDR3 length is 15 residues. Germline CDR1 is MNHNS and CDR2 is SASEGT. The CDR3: CASSDLPTERSGYTF. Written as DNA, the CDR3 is TGTGCCAGCAGTGACCTACCTACCGAGCGGTCTGGCTACACCTTC.

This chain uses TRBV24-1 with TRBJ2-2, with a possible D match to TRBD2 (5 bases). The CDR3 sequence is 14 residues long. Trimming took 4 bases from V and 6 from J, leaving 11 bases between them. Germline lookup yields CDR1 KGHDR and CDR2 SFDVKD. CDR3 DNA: TGTGCCACCAGTGACGTAGGAGGCCCCGGGGAGCTGTTTTTT. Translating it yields CATSDVGGPGELFF.

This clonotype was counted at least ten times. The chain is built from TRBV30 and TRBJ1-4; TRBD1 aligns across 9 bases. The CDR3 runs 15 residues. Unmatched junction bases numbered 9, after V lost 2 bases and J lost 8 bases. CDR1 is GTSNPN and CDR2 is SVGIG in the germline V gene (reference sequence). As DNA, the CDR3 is TGTGCCTGGAGTTTCCGGGACAGGGTAAACGAAAAACTGTTTTTT. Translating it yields CAWSFRDRVNEKLFF.

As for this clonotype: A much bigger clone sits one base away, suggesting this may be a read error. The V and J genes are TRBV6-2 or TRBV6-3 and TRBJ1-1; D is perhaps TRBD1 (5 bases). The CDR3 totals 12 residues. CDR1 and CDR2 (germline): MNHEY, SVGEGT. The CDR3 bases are TGTGCCAGCAGTTTCCAGGGCGCTGAAGCTCTCTTT. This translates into CASSFQGAEALF.

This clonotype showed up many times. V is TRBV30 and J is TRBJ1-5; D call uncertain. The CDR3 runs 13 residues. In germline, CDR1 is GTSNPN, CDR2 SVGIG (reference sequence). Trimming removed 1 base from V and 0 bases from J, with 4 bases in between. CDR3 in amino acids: CAWSGSSNQPQHF. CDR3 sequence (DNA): TGTGCCTGGAGTGGTAGTAGCAATCAGCCCCAGCATTTT.

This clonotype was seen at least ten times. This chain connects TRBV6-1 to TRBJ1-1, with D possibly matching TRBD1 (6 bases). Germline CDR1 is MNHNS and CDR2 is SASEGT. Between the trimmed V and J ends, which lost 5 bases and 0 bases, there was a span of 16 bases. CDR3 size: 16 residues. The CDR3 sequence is CASSTQNRAVNTEAFF. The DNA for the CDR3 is TGTGCCAGCAGTACGCAGAACAGGGCGGTGAACACTGAAGCTTTCTTT.

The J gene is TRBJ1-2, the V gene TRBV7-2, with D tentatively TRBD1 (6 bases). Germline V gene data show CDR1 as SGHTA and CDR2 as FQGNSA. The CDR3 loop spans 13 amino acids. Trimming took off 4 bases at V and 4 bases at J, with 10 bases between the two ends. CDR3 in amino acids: CASSSQGSYGYTF. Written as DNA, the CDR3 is TGTGCCAGCAGCTCACAGGGTTCCTATGGCTACACCTTC.

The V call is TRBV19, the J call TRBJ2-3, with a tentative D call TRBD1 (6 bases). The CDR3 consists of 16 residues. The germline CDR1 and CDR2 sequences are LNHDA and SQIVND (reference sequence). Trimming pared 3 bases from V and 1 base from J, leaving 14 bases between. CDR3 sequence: CASSIGGASRTDTQYF. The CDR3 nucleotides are TGTGCCAGTAGTATTGGGGGCGCCTCCCGCACAGATACGCAGTATTTT.

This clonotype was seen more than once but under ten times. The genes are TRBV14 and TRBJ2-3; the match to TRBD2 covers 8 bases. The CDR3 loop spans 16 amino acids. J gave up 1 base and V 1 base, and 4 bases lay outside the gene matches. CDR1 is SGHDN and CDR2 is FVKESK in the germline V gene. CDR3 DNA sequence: TGTGCCAGCAGCCAAGTAGCGGGGCTTGGCACAGATACGCAGTATTTT. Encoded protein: CASSQVAGLGTDTQYF.

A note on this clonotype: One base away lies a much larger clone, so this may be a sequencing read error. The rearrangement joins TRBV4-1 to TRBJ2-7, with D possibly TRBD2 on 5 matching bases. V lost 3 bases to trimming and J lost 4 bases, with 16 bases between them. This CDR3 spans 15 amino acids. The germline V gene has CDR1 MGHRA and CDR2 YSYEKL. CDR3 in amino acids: CASSQLASPLYEQYF. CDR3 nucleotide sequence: TGCGCCAGCAGCCAGTTGGCTAGCCCTCTTTACGAGCAGTACTTC.